These T cell receptor beta chains were read from a single sample in a study of T cell changes during pregnancy in multiple sclerosis. Some clones are missing from TCRdb's copy, which holds only in-frame ones; the method was immunoSEQ multiplex PCR. Among around 59,000 clones listed, 93% were seen once. The sequencing here drew on CD8+ T cells from peripheral blood mononuclear cells, taken in the second trimester of pregnancy. The receptors shown here come from a female donor with multiple sclerosis, enrolled in a pregnancy study. Both conserved end residues are part of each CDR3. Each record gives: CDR3 length, D gene, clone size, J gene, V gene, CDR3 protein, CDR3 DNA. A D gene is named only where the DNA matches it firmly. Clone size appears in some rows only: once, few, many, or a class for an expanded clone.

>14|.|.|TRBJ1-5|TRBV27
CASSLKGFGQPQHF
TGTGCCAGCAGTTTAAAGGGGTTTGGACAGCCCCAGCATTTT
>15|.|.|TRBJ2-3|TRBV4-1
CASSQGLLSADTQYF
TGCGCCAGCAGCCAGGGGCTATTAAGTGCAGATACGCAGTATTTT
>16|TRBD1|few|TRBJ1-2|TRBV9
CASSERTGPEIYGYTF
TGTGCCAGCAGCGAGAGGACAGGGCCCGAGATCTATGGCTACACCTTC
>18|.|.|TRBJ1-1|TRBV5-1
CASSFGSVSGTQNTEAFF
TGCGCCAGCAGCTTCGGGTCGGTCTCCGGGACACAGAACACTGAAGCTTTCTTT
>13|.|.|TRBJ1-5|TRBV10-3
CAISESTNQPQHF
TGTGCCATCAGTGAGTCAACAAATCAGCCCCAGCATTTT
>13|.|.|TRBJ2-7|TRBV5-5
CASSLGQDYEQYF
TGTGCCAGCAGCTTGGGGCAGGACTACGAGCAGTACTTC
>17|TRBD1|.|TRBJ1-4|TRBV5-1
CASSLGQGANSDEKLFF
TGCGCCAGCAGCTTGGGACAGGGGGCTAATTCAGATGAAAAACTGTTTTTT
>18|TRBD2|.|TRBJ2-5|TRBV19
CASSFRLAGVGYQETQYF
TGTGCCAGTAGTTTTCGACTAGCGGGAGTTGGGTACCAAGAGACCCAGTACTTC
>13|TRBD2|.|TRBJ2-1|TRBV7-9
CASFGLGHNEQFF
TGTGCCAGCTTCGGACTAGGTCACAATGAGCAGTTCTTC
>19|.|.|TRBJ2-2|TRBV7-9
CASSSSYRERVLNTGELFF
TGTGCCAGCAGCTCTTCATACAGGGAAAGGGTCCTGAACACCGGGGAGCTGTTTTTT
>13|TRBD1|.|TRBJ2-7|TRBV5-4
CASRPGQGYEQYF
TGTGCCAGCAGGCCCGGACAGGGATACGAGCAGTACTTC
>13|.|.|TRBJ1-4|TRBV2
CARGHSTNEKLFF
TGTGCCAGGGGACACTCAACTAATGAAAAACTGTTTTTT
>12|.|.|TRBJ1-2|TRBV5-8
CASSLDRAGYTF
TGTGCCAGCAGCTTGGACAGGGCTGGCTACACCTTC
>15|TRBD2|.|TRBJ2-3|TRBV2
CASSALAGATDTQYF
TGTGCCAGCAGTGCTCTAGCGGGGGCCACAGATACGCAGTATTTT
>15|.|.|TRBJ1-6|TRBV6-1
CASSEERGGRSPLHF
TGTGCCAGCAGTGAAGAAAGGGGGGGCAGATCACCCCTCCACTTT
>14|.|.|TRBJ1-1|TRBV9
CASSADGGYTEAFF
TGTGCCAGCAGCGCAGACGGAGGGTACACTGAAGCTTTCTTT
>14|.|.|TRBJ2-7|TRBV9
CASSPPGAPYEQYF
TGTGCCAGCAGCCCCCCTGGGGCACCCTACGAGCAGTACTTC
>17|.|once|TRBJ2-2|TRBV7-3
CASSSRLRGSNTGELFF
TGTGCCAGCAGCTCCCGACTCAGGGGTTCAAACACCGGGGAGCTGTTTTTT